This T cell receptor beta chain was obtained from a study of shared clonotypes between healthy human individuals. The CDR3 consists of 9 residues. Germline CDR1 is DFQATT and CDR2 is SNEGSKA (reference sequence). Trimming removed 6 bases from V and 10 bases from J, with 9 bases in between. The protocol was immunoSEQ multiplex PCR, while the TCRdb copy is restricted to in-frame clones and leaves out a portion. The data show some 2.4 million clones, 93% seen once. The sequence was obtained from a man in his late teens or twenties in good health. Some clones in this sample may be carry-over from other donors' samples. Specimen: naive CD4+ T cells from PBMCs. Subset in this sample: CD45RA+ positively selected. The gene calls are TRBV20-1 and TRBJ1-2, with D possibly being TRBD1 (6 bases). This CDR3 is CSADSIYTF. The CDR3 bases are TGCAGTGCGGACAGCATCTACACCTTC.